Each of the 30 T cell receptor beta chains below was sequenced from the same sample in a study of OX40 agonist ivuxolimab in advanced cancers. Sequencing used immunoSEQ multiplex PCR; TCRdb keeps in-frame clones, though not all of them. The table includes 45,000 to 65,000 clones, 80% to 85% detected once. The sequenced sample was CD4+ or CD8+ T cells sorted from blood, obtained in a trial of the OX40 agonist ivuxolimab. These receptors originate from an adult with an advanced solid tumor such as melanoma, head and neck, liver or kidney cancer.

The V gene is TRBV7-2, the J gene TRBJ2-2, with D possibly being TRBD1 (5 bases). The V end lost 3 bases, the J end lost 1 base, and 9 bases lay between the germline ends. Germline V gene sequence: CDR1 SGHTA, CDR2 FQGNSA. The CDR3 runs to 15 residues. The CDR3 nucleotides are TGTGCCAGCAGCTTTGGTACAGGGAACACCGGGGAGCTGTTTTTT. It codes for CASSFGTGNTGELFF. The full variable domain, with the rest looked up from reference TRBV7-2 and TRBJ2-2, is GAGVSQSPSNKVTEKGKDVELRCDPISGHTALYWYRQSLGQGLEFLIYFQGNSAPDKSGLPSDRFSAERTGGSVSTLTIQRTQQEDSAVYLCASSFGTGNTGELFFGEGSRLTVL.

Comments on this clone: Other DNA sequences of this sample code for an identical CDR3. V usage is TRBV7-2 and J usage is TRBJ2-7, with D tentatively TRBD2 (5 bases). Germline V CDR1 and CDR2: SGHTA, FQGNSA. V lost 5 bases, J lost 0 bases, and 11 bases lay in between. This CDR3 region has 14 residues. CDR3 in DNA: TGTGCCAGCAGCCCGGGGTCCCTCTCCTACGAGCAGTACTTC. Amino acid sequence: CASSPGSLSYEQYF.

The rearrangement uses TRBV19 and TRBJ2-2; D unclear. Germline V gene data show CDR1 as LNHDA and CDR2 as SQIVND (reference sequence). The V gene lost 5 bases and the J gene lost 6 bases, with 16 bases spanning the gap. CDR3 length: 15 amino acids. CDR3 amino acids: CASSPPTLWAGELFF. In DNA form, the CDR3 reads TGTGCCAGTAGTCCCCCAACACTGTGGGCCGGGGAGCTGTTTTTT.

This rearrangement joins TRBV11-2 to TRBJ1-6; TRBD1 matches at 9 bases. This CDR3 contains 14 residues. Trimming took 4 bases from V and 7 from J; bases not matched to a gene: 2. Germline V lookup: CDR1 SGHAT, CDR2 FQNNGV. The CDR3 nucleotides are TGTGCCAGCAGCTACAGGGGGCGGAATTCACCCCTCCACTTT. Its translation: CASSYRGRNSPLHF.

This chain uses TRBV5-1 with TRBJ2-3, with D maybe TRBD2 (7 bases). The CDR3 runs 16 residues. Germline CDR1 SGHRS, CDR2 YFSETQ. Trimming left V 0 bases short and J 0 bases short, with 11 bases between. The CDR3 is CASSLEAGASTDTQYF. The CDR3 coding sequence is TGCGCCAGCAGCTTGGAGGCGGGGGCCAGCACAGATACGCAGTATTTT.

This chain links TRBV7-2 with TRBJ2-7; the D gene is possibly TRBD1 (5 bases). Germline values: CDR1 SGHTA, CDR2 FQGNSA. The CDR3 length is 14 residues. Trimming cost V 5 bases and J 2 bases, with 13 bases left between them. The CDR3 sequence: CASSPPVGAYEQYF. CDR3 bases: TGTGCCAGCAGCCCCCCGGTAGGGGCCTACGAGCAGTACTTC.

This rearrangement joins TRBV29-1 to TRBJ2-1; 8 nucleotides line up with TRBD1. CDR1 is SQVTM, CDR2 ANQGSEA, per germline. There are 16 residues in the CDR3. V lost 0 bases and J lost 4; bases outside the gene matches: 8. The CDR3 here is CSVEDRRTGLYNEQFF. CDR3 DNA: TGCAGCGTTGAAGATCGACGGACAGGGCTATACAATGAGCAGTTCTTC.

The chain uses TRBV5-1 and TRBJ2-7, with unresolved D. The CDR3 is 14 residues long. CDR1 and CDR2 from the germline V gene are SGHRS and YFSETQ. V was trimmed by 5 bases and J by 3 bases, leaving 15 bases between them. CDR3 protein: CASRNEARNYEQYF. The CDR3 DNA reads as TGCGCCAGCAGAAACGAGGCCAGAAACTACGAGCAGTACTTC. Combining the CDR3 with reference TRBV5-1 and TRBJ2-7 gives the whole variable domain KAGVTQTPRYLIKTRGQQVTLSCSPISGHRSVSWYQQTPGQGLQFLFEYFSETQRNKGNFPGRFSGRQFSNSRSEMNVSTLELGDSALYLCASRNEARNYEQYFGPGTRLTVT.

J is TRBJ1-2 and V is TRBV7-2, with D possibly being TRBD1 (6 bases). From germline, CDR1 is SGHTA and CDR2 FQGNSA. Trimming left V 4 bases short and J 4 bases short, with 10 bases between. The CDR3 runs to 13 residues. CDR3 sequence: CASSSLDSYGYTF. DNA of the CDR3: TGTGCCAGCAGCTCCCTGGACAGCTATGGCTACACCTTC.

The CDR3 loop reads CATTGQAYEQYF. The CDR3 DNA reads as TGTGCCACTACCGGGCAGGCCTACGAGCAGTACTTC. This chain uses TRBV6-5 with TRBJ2-7, with D hard to call. This CDR3 has 12 amino acids. In germline, CDR1 is MNHEY, CDR2 SVGAGI. The V gene lost 10 bases and the J gene lost 2 bases, with 12 bases spanning the gap.

This clone was seen only once. The rearrangement links TRBV10-3 to TRBJ2-3; D not resolved. V lost 0 bases and J 3 bases, leaving 7 bases between the germline ends. The CDR3 extends over 14 amino acids. Germline CDR1 is ENHRY and CDR2 is SYGVKD. In DNA, the CDR3 is TGTGCCATCAGTGAGTCGATTGGGACAGATACGCAGTATTTT. Protein sequence: CAISESIGTDTQYF.

This chain links TRBV18 with TRBJ1-1; D gene uncertain. The CDR3 sequence is 15 residues long. V lost 1 base, J lost 5 bases, and 14 bases lay in between. Germline-derived CDR1 and CDR2 are KGHSH and LQKENI. For the CDR3, the DNA is TGTGCCAGCTCACCACGGTTCAGCCTCGTTACTGAAGCTTTCTTT. The encoded protein is CASSPRFSLVTEAFF.

J is TRBJ2-7 and V is TRBV7-2, with 8 bases that match TRBD2. The CDR3 consists of 15 residues. CDR1 SGHTA and CDR2 FQGNSA come from the germline V gene. The junction had 2 bases not matched to a gene; V was cut back by 1 base and J by 0 bases. The CDR3 spells CASSLDRGGSYEQYF. DNA of the CDR3: TGTGCCAGCAGCTTAGATCGGGGGGGCTCCTACGAGCAGTACTTC.

Only a few counts were recorded for this clone. V and J are TRBV11-3 and TRBJ2-2; TRBD2 aligns across 10 bases. Germline lookup yields CDR1 SGHNT and CDR2 YENEEA. The CDR3 spans 14 residues. With V trimmed by 5 bases and J by 13 bases, 10 bases remained unmatched. DNA for the CDR3: TGTGCCAGCAGCCCCACTAGCGGGGTCGTTGGGCTGTTTTTT. Its protein product is CASSPTSGVVGLFF.

V gene TRBV5-6 combines with J gene TRBJ1-4, with D tentatively TRBD1 (5 bases). V lost 0 bases and J lost 7, with 10 bases in between. The CDR3 length is 14 residues. Looked up from germline, CDR1 is SGHDT and CDR2 is YYEEEE. The CDR3 nucleotides are TGTGCCAGCAGCTTGGGGGACTACGGTGAAAAACTGTTTTTT. It specifies CASSLGDYGEKLFF.

Only one count was recorded for this clone. V gene TRBV5-6 combines with J gene TRBJ2-7; no reliable D call. CDR3 size: 12 residues. The germline V gene has CDR1 SGHDT and CDR2 YYEEEE. Trimming cost V 5 bases and J 6 bases, with 12 bases left between them. CDR3 DNA: TGTGCCAGCAGTACTACTCCAAGCGAGCAGTACTTC. It specifies CASSTTPSEQYF. The full variable domain, rest sourced from reference TRBV5-6 and TRBJ2-7, is DAGVTQSPTHLIKTRGQQVTLRCSPKSGHDTVSWYQQALGQGPQFIFQYYEEEERQRGNFPDRFSGHQFPNYSSELNVNALLLGDSALYLCASSTTPSEQYFGPGTRLTVT.

The chain recombines TRBV21-1 with TRBJ2-1. TRBV21-1 is termed a pseudogene. The CDR3 spans 18 residues. The CDR3 protein is CASSKEVPAMGTYNEQFF. In nucleotides, the CDR3 is TGTGCCAGCAGCAAAGAGGTTCCGGCGATGGGAACGTACAATGAGCAGTTCTTC.

CDR3 sequence: CASTPGQYGYTF. The CDR3 coding sequence is TGTGCCAGTACCCCGGGACAGTATGGCTACACCTTC. This chain joins TRBV19 and TRBJ1-2; 7 bases fit TRBD1. The junction had 4 bases not matched to a gene; V was cut back by 7 bases and J by 5 bases. This CDR3 region has 12 residues. Germline-derived CDR1 and CDR2 are LNHDA and SQIVND (reference sequence).

The chain recombines TRBV4-2 with TRBJ2-3, with D possibly TRBD1 on 6 matching bases. Trimming cost V 4 bases and J 5 bases, with 7 bases left between them. The CDR3 loop spans 12 amino acids. From germline, CDR1 is LGHNA and CDR2 YNFKEQ. The CDR3 region is CASSPQGDTQYF. CDR3 DNA: TGTGCCAGCAGCCCACAGGGAGATACGCAGTATTTT.

The J gene is TRBJ1-5, the V gene TRBV9; D is uncertain. Trimming took off 10 bases at V and 3 bases at J, with 17 bases between the two ends. In germline, CDR1 is SGDLS, CDR2 YYNGEE. The CDR3 totals 14 residues. CDR3 nucleotide sequence: TGTGCCCACCGTCCCGGACCGGACAATCAGCCCCAGCATTTT. Its protein is CAHRPGPDNQPQHF.

The chain recombines TRBV5-1 with TRBJ1-3; D unclear. Germline V lookup: CDR1 SGHRS, CDR2 YFSETQ. The CDR3 totals 15 residues. The V and J ends lost 0 bases and 3 bases respectively, with 10 bases between them. This CDR3 reads CASSLDRVSGNTIYF. Written as DNA, the CDR3 is TGCGCCAGCAGCTTGGATAGGGTTAGTGGAAACACCATATATTTT.

The chain has TRBV7-8 and TRBJ1-4, with 7 bases identical to TRBD1. CDR1 is SGHVS and CDR2 is FQNEAQ in the germline V gene. The CDR3 length is 15 residues. The V gene end was trimmed by 5 bases and the J gene end by 7 bases; junction bases not matched to a gene: 10. The CDR3 loop is CASSRGQALGEKLFF. The CDR3 nucleotides read TGTGCCAGCAGCAGAGGACAGGCCTTAGGTGAAAAACTGTTTTTT.

This chain connects TRBV6-6 to TRBJ1-5; TRBD1 might be the D (6 bases). This CDR3 has 14 residues. The germline CDR1 and CDR2 sequences are MNHNY and SVGAGI (reference sequence). V gave up 2 bases and J gave up 3 bases, with 8 bases separating them. CDR3 residues: CASSYDRNNQPQHF. CDR3 nucleotides: TGTGCCAGCAGTTACGACAGGAACAATCAGCCCCAGCATTTT.

J is TRBJ1-2 and V is TRBV5-6; a weak D match, TRBD1 (6 bases). CDR1 is SGHDT and CDR2 is YYEEEE in the germline V gene. This CDR3 is 14 amino acids long. The V end was cut by 4 bases, the J end by 0 bases, with 10 bases between. This chain's CDR3 is CASSDGQPNYGYTF. CDR3 sequence (DNA): TGTGCCAGCAGCGACGGACAGCCTAACTATGGCTACACCTTC. Full variable domain (remainder filled in from reference TRBV5-6 and TRBJ1-2): DAGVTQSPTHLIKTRGQQVTLRCSPKSGHDTVSWYQQALGQGPQFIFQYYEEEERQRGNFPDRFSGHQFPNYSSELNVNALLLGDSALYLCASSDGQPNYGYTFGSGTRLTVV.

The chain is built from TRBV7-6 and TRBJ1-6; a weak D match, TRBD1 (5 bases). CDR1 and CDR2 (germline): SGHVS, FNYEAQ. The CDR3 consists of 15 residues. Trimming removed 5 bases at V and 7 bases at J, with 15 bases between. The DNA of the CDR3 is TGTGCCAGCAGCCCCGGGGACGGTCAAAATTCACCCCTCCACTTT. Protein sequence: CASSPGDGQNSPLHF.

V gene TRBV10-2 combines with J gene TRBJ2-5; 11 bases map to TRBD2. The CDR3 has 16 amino acids. Germline trimming cut 10 bases from V and 5 bases from J; bases unmatched to any gene: 15. The germline CDR1 and CDR2 sequences are WSHSY and SAAADI. In DNA, the CDR3 is TGCGCCATCGGGATGGTAGCGGGGGGGTTGATGGAGACCCAGTACTTC. Protein product: CAIGMVAGGLMETQYF.

The chain carries TRBV5-1 and TRBJ2-1; 8 nucleotides align to TRBD1. This CDR3 region has 15 residues. Germline trimming cut 1 base from V and 6 bases from J; bases unmatched to any gene: 6. CDR1 and CDR2 from the germline V gene are SGHRS and YFSETQ. CDR3 coding DNA: TGCGCCAGCAGCTTGACCGGACAGGGCGGCAATGAGCAGTTCTTC. This sequence encodes CASSLTGQGGNEQFF.

The chain joins TRBV7-2 to TRBJ2-5; a weak D match, TRBD2 (6 bases). The CDR3 runs 14 residues. Deletions cut 2 bases from V and 5 bases from J, with 12 bases between. Looked up from germline, CDR1 is SGHTA and CDR2 is FQGNSA. Here the CDR3 reads CASSLMTGVETQYF. CDR3 coding DNA: TGTGCCAGCAGCTTAATGACGGGGGTGGAGACCCAGTACTTC. The full variable domain, completed using reference TRBV7-2 and TRBJ2-5, is GAGVSQSPSNKVTEKGKDVELRCDPISGHTALYWYRQSLGQGLEFLIYFQGNSAPDKSGLPSDRFSAERTGGSVSTLTIQRTQQEDSAVYLCASSLMTGVETQYFGPGTRLLVL.

This chain joins TRBV6-5 and TRBJ1-2; unclear D gene. The CDR3 length is 12 residues. Germline V lookup: CDR1 MNHEY, CDR2 SVGAGI. V was shortened by 6 bases and J by 7 bases, with 12 bases between the two germline ends. CDR3 DNA: TGTGCCAGCAGAGGAGACGGAGGTGGCTACACCTTC. This translates into CASRGDGGGYTF.

V usage is TRBV27 and J usage is TRBJ1-5; 7 nucleotides match TRBD1. The germline V gene has CDR1 MNHEY and CDR2 SMNVEV (reference sequence). This CDR3 region has 15 residues. V was pared by 7 bases and J by 2 bases, with 8 bases of the junction left unmatched. CDR3 residues: CASKKQGVGNQPQHF. The DNA for the CDR3 is TGTGCCAGCAAGAAGCAGGGGGTCGGCAATCAGCCCCAGCATTTT.